This section outlines one TCR beta chain sequence together with its context. Looked up from germline, CDR1 is MNHEY and CDR2 is SVGEGT. The CDR3 extends over 14 amino acids. With 6 bases clipped from V and 8 bases from J, the junction kept 10 bases outside the gene matches. As originally analysed: Estimation of nucleated cell counts relied on the amplification of reference gene primers. Sequenced by immunoSEQ multiplex PCR; TCRdb stores in-frame clones only, minus some. The DNA was the basis for D and trimming; V, J and clone size are from that table. Found here are more than 110,000 clones, roughly 80% of them singletons; the top ten hold roughly 9%. This entry belongs to a study of blood T cell repertoires in COVID-19. Study-wide background: Sites across the United States, Italy and Spain contributed samples from acute and convalescent COVID-19. PBMCs, B-cell-depleted T cells, or T cells provided the cDNA or gDNA that made up the material.

This chain uses TRBV6-2 or TRBV6-3 with TRBJ2-3, with 8 nucleotides matching TRBD2. Sequenced material: peripheral blood. This sequence originates from a woman between 50 and 59 years old with active or convalescent COVID-19. This CDR3 is CASSLAGASGTQYF. The CDR3 DNA is TGTGCCAGCAGCCTAGCGGGTGCCTCGGGTACGCAGTATTTT.